The present entry profiles one T cell receptor (beta chain) with its context. This specimen comes from a study of follicular helper T cells after annual influenza vaccination. As for the study in general: Across the 2013-2014, 2014-2015 and 2015-2016 vaccination seasons, some subjects were resampled.

Indicated time point: 2014-2015 season, pre-vaccination. Each time point used about 40 to 100 mL of blood. Cells are cTfh (non-naive CD4+CXCR5+PD-1+), split by ICOS and CD38 into double-positive or double-negative. TCRdb's copy holds only in-frame clones and misses some; the assay was immunoSEQ multiplex PCR. The table shows 7,500 to 10,000 clones, with just under 80% occurring only once. The sample consisted of CXCR5+ CD38- circulating T follicular helper cells from blood, taken on the day of influenza vaccination. Subset here: circulating Tfh, non-naive CD4+CXCR5+PD-1+ (ICOS+CD38+ or ICOS-CD38-). The receptor comes from an adult who received the influenza vaccine.

CDR3 sequence: CASSQGASGTSEQYF. The CDR3 DNA sequence: TGTGCCAGCAGCCAAGGAGCTAGCGGAACCTCGGAGCAGTACTTC. V is TRBV14 and J is TRBJ2-7, with 7 bases lining up with TRBD2. The length of the CDR3 is 15 residues. Germline CDR1 and CDR2: SGHDN and FVKESK. The ends lost 1 base at V and 7 bases at J; junction bases unmatched: 10. Combining the CDR3 with reference TRBV14 and TRBJ2-7 gives the whole variable domain EAGVTQFPSHSVIEKGQTVTLRCDPISGHDNLYWYRRVMGKEIKFLLHFVKESKQDESGMPNNRFLAERTGGTYSTLKVQPAELEDSGVYFCASSQGASGTSEQYFGPGTRLTVT.